Listed here is a single T cell receptor beta chain. The data were obtained in a study of blood T cell repertoires in COVID-19. In the study overall: Samples of COVID-19 (acute and convalescent) were obtained from the United States, Italy and Spain. PBMCs, B-cell-depleted T cells, or T cells provided the cDNA or gDNA that made up the material.

Authors' data handling: Estimated nucleated cell counts came from reference gene primer amplification. The data were produced by immunoSEQ multiplex PCR, yet TCRdb's version contains in-frame clones alone and is incomplete. The DNA gave D and trimming, while V, J and clone size come from that table. The data show 100,000 to 150,000 clones, around 89% seen once. The germline V gene has CDR1 LGHNA and CDR2 YNFKEQ. Trimming stripped 0 bases from V and 6 bases from J, with 10 bases between. The CDR3 spans 14 residues. The chain employs TRBV4-2 and TRBJ2-3; TRBD2 might be the D (5 bases). The sequencing input was peripheral blood. The clonotype was recovered from a man aged 50-59 years with active or convalescent COVID-19. The CDR3 loop is CASSQEGGSDTQYF. Here the CDR3 DNA reads TGTGCCAGCAGCCAAGAAGGCGGGTCGGATACGCAGTATTTT.